Each of the 7 T cell receptor beta chains below was sequenced from the same sample in a study of blood T cell repertoires in COVID-19. The method was immunoSEQ multiplex PCR; TCRdb's version includes in-frame clones alone and lacks a portion of them. The profile covers around 700,000 clones, with 70% to 90% appearing a single time and over 0.2% taken by the ten largest. Sequenced: peripheral blood. The origin of the receptors is a woman aged 18-35 years with acute or convalescent COVID-19.

The V and J genes are TRBV9 and TRBJ2-2, with TRBD1 identical over 8 bases. The CDR3 covers 16 residues. Germline CDR1 reads SGDLS; CDR2 reads YYNGEE. The trim removed 0 bases at V and 6 bases at J, leaving 7 bases unmatched. CDR3 in DNA: TGTGCCAGCAGCGTAGAGTCAGGGGGCGAGTCCGGGGAGCTGTTTTTT. It yields the protein CASSVESGGESGELFF. Complete variable domain (other parts from reference TRBV9 and TRBJ2-2): DSGVTQTPKHLITATGQRVTLRCSPRSGDLSVYWYQQSLDQGLQFLIQYYNGEERAKGNILERFSAQQFPDLHSELNLSSLELGDSALYFCASSVESGGESGELFFGEGSRLTVL.

The chain uses TRBV5-6 and TRBJ1-2; the D gene is possibly TRBD1 (6 bases). The CDR3 consists of 13 residues. Germline lookup yields CDR1 SGHDT and CDR2 YYEEEE. V lost 4 bases and J 3 bases, leaving 10 bases between the germline ends. The CDR3 here is CASSGDIYYGYTF. The DNA of the CDR3 is TGTGCCAGCAGCGGGGACATATACTATGGCTACACCTTC.

This chain uses TRBV25-1 with TRBJ1-6; D remains unclear. Germline CDR1 reads MGHDK; CDR2 reads SYGVNS. The CDR3 extends over 16 amino acids. Trimming pared 1 base from V and 7 bases from J, leaving 14 bases between. Here the CDR3 DNA reads TGTGCCAGCAGTGAATCAGCAGCTTCGGGAAATTCACCCCTCCACTTT. Amino acids: CASSESAASGNSPLHF.

The CDR3 DNA is TGTGCCAGCAGCCACGCCGGGGGTTCACAGTACTTC. Residues: CASSHAGGSQYF. The rearrangement uses TRBV12-3 or TRBV12-4 and TRBJ2-5; D might be TRBD2 (6 bases). This CDR3 has 12 amino acids. With 6 bases removed from V and 11 bases from J, the gap between germline ends came to 16 bases.

The J gene is TRBJ2-5, the V gene TRBV11-2; 11 nucleotides match TRBD1. Per germline, CDR1 SGHAT and CDR2 FQNNGV. The junction had 7 bases not matched to a gene; V was cut back by 5 bases and J by 5 bases. The CDR3 extends over 15 amino acids. The CDR3 nucleotides read TGTGCCAGCAGCCTGGACAGGGGGCGGATGGAGACCCAGTACTTC. As protein: CASSLDRGRMETQYF. The variable domain in full, completed from reference TRBV11-2 and TRBJ2-5, reads EAGVAQSPRYKIIEKRQSVAFWCNPISGHATLYWYQQILGQGPKLLIQFQNNGVVDDSQLPKDRFSAERLKGVDSTLKIQPAKLEDSAVYLCASSLDRGRMETQYFGPGTRLLVL.

This chain joins TRBV29-1 and TRBJ1-3, with D perhaps TRBD1 (5 bases). CDR3 length: 14 amino acids. Germline values: CDR1 SQVTM, CDR2 ANQGSEA. V was trimmed by 7 bases and J by 0 bases, leaving 13 bases between them. Written as DNA, the CDR3 is TGCAGCGCCTTACAGGCCAACTCTGGAAACACCATATATTTT. It is translated as CSALQANSGNTIYF.

Written as DNA, the CDR3 is TGTGCCAGTAGTATAGGTCCAGGGTATGGCTACACCTTC. Its protein product is CASSIGPGYGYTF. The chain carries TRBV19 and TRBJ1-2, with TRBD1 as a possible D gene (5 bases). The CDR3 has 13 residues. The germline gives CDR1 LNHDA, CDR2 SQIVND (reference sequence). Trimming took 1 base from V and 5 from J, leaving 8 bases between them.